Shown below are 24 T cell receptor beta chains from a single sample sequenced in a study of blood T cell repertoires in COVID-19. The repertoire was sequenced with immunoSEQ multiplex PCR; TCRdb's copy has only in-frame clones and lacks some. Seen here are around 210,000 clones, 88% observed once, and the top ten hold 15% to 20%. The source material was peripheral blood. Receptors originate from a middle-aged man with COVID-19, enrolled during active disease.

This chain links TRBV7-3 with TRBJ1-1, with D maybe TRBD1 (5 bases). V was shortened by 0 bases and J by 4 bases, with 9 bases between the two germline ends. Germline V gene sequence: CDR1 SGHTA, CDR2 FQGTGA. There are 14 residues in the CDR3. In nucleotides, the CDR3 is TGTGCCAGCAGCTTAACGCAGGGCAGCACTGAAGCTTTCTTT. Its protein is CASSLTQGSTEAFF.

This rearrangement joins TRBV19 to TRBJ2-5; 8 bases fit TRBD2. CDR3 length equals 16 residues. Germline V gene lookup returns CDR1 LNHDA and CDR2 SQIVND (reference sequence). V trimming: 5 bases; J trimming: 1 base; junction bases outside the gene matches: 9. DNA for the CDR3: TGTGCCAGTAGTGAGGCCGGGCGGGGGGCCCAAGAGACCCAGTACTTC. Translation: CASSEAGRGAQETQYF.

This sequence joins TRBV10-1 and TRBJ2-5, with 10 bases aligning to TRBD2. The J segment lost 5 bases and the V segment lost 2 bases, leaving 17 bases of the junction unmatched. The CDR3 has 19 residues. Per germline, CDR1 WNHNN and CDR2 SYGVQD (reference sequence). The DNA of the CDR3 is TGCGCCAGCAGTGAGACCCCCGGGACTAGCGAAACTGGTCGCGAGACCCAGTACTTC. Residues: CASSETPGTSETGRETQYF.

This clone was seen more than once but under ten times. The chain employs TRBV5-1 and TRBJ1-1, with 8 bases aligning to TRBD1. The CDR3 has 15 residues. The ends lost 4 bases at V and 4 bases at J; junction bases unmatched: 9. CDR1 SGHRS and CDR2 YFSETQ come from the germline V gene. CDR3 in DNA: TGCGCCAGCAGCCTCCAGACAGGGGTGGGCACTGAAGCTTTCTTT. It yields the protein CASSLQTGVGTEAFF.

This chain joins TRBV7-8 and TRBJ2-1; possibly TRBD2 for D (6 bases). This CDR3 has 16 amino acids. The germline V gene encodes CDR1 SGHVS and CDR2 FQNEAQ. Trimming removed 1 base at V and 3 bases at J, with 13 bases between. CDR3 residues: CASSLGLRGVYNEQFF. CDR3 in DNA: TGTGCCAGCAGCTTAGGGTTGCGCGGGGTCTACAATGAGCAGTTCTTC.

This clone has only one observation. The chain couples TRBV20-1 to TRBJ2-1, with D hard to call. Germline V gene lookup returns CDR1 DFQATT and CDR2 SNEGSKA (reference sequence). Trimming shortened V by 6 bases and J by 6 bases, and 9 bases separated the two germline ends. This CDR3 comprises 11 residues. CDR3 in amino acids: CSAPRLNEQFF. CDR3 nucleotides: TGCAGTGCCCCGAGGCTCAATGAGCAGTTCTTC.

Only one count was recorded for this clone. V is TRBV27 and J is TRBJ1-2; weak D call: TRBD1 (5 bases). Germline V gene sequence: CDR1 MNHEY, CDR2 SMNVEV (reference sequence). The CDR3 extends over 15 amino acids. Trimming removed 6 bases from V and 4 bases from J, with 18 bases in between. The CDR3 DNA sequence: TGTGCCAGCAGGCGTTCATCGACAGAACTCTATGGCTACACCTTC. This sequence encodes CASRRSSTELYGYTF.

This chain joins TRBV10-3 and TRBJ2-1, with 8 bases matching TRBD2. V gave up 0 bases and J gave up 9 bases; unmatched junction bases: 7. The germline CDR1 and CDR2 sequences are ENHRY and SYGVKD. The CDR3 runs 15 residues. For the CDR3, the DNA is TGTGCCATCAGTGAGTCGGTCGGGAGGGATATTGAGCAGTTCTTC. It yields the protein CAISESVGRDIEQFF.

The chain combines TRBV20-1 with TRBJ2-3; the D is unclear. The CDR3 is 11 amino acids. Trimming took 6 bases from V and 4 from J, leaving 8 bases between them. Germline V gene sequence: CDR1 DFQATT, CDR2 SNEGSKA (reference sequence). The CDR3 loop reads CSAYSADTQYF. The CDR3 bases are TGCAGTGCGTATAGTGCAGATACGCAGTATTTT.

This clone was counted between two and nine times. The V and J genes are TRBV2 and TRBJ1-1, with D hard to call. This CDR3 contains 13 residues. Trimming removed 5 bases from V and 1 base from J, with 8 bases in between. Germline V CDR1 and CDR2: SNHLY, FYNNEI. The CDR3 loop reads CASSNTRNTEAFF. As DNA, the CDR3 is TGTGCCAGCAGTAACACACGGAACACTGAAGCTTTCTTT.

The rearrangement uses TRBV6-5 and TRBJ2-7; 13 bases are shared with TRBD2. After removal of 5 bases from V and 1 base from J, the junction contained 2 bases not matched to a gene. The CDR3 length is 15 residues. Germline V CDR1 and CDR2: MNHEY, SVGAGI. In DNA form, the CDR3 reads TGTGCCAGCAGTCTGGGACTAGCGGGATCCTACGAGCAGTACTTC. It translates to CASSLGLAGSYEQYF.

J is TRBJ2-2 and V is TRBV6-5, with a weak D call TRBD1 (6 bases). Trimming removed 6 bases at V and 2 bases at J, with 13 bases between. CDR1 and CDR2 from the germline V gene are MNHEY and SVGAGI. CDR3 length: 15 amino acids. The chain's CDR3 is CASSNRETNTGELFF. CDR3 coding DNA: TGTGCCAGCAGCAACAGGGAAACAAACACCGGGGAGCTGTTTTTT.

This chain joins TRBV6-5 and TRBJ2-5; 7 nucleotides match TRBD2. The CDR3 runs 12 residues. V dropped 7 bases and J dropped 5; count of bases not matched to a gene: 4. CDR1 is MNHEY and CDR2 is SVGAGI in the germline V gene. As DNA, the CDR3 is TGTGCCAGCATGGGGGGGAGGGAGACCCAGTACTTC. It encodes CASMGGRETQYF.

This CDR3 is CASSARAEMNTEAFF. The CDR3 DNA reads TGTGCCAGCAGTGCCAGGGCAGAAATGAACACTGAAGCTTTCTTT. The rearrangement uses TRBV2 and TRBJ1-1, with D possibly matching TRBD1 (5 bases). CDR3 size: 15 residues. Trimming took off 4 bases at V and 0 bases at J, with 12 bases between the two ends. From germline, CDR1 is SNHLY and CDR2 FYNNEI.

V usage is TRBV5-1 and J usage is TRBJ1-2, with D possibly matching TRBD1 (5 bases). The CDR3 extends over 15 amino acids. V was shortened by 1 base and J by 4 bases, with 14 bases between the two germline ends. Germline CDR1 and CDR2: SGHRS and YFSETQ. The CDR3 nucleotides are TGCGCCAGCAGCTTGACCGGGACGGGAGTCTATGGCTACACCTTC. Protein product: CASSLTGTGVYGYTF.

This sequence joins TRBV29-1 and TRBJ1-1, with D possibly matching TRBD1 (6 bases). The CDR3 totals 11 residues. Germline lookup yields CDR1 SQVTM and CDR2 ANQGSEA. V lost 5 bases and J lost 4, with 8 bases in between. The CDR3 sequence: CSVCRGTEAFF. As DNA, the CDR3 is TGCAGCGTTTGCAGGGGCACTGAAGCTTTCTTT.

Here the CDR3 DNA reads TGTGCCAGCAGCCAGACAGGGGTGAGTGGCTACACCTTC. It specifies CASSQTGVSGYTF. This chain connects TRBV9 to TRBJ1-2; 8 bases are a match to TRBD1. This CDR3 region has 13 residues. Germline V gene sequence: CDR1 SGDLS, CDR2 YYNGEE. V was clipped by 4 bases and J by 7 bases; unmatched bases: 6.

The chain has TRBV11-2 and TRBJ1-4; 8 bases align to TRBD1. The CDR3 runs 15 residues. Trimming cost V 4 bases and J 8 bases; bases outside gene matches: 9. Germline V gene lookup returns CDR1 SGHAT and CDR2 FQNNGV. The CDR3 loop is CASSSYRGNREKLFF. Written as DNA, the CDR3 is TGTGCCAGCAGCTCCTACAGGGGGAATAGAGAAAAACTGTTTTTT. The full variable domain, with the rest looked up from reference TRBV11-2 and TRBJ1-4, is EAGVAQSPRYKIIEKRQSVAFWCNPISGHATLYWYQQILGQGPKLLIQFQNNGVVDDSQLPKDRFSAERLKGVDSTLKIQPAKLEDSAVYLCASSSYRGNREKLFFGSGTQLSVL.

The CDR3 spells CASRMRPSTGDYEQYF. The CDR3 region has the DNA TGTGCCAGCAGGATGCGCCCATCGACAGGGGACTACGAGCAGTACTTC. This rearrangement joins TRBV2 to TRBJ2-7; TRBD1 aligns across 8 bases. This CDR3 is built from 16 residues. The germline V gene encodes CDR1 SNHLY and CDR2 FYNNEI. Unmatched junction bases numbered 13, after V lost 6 bases and J lost 3 bases.

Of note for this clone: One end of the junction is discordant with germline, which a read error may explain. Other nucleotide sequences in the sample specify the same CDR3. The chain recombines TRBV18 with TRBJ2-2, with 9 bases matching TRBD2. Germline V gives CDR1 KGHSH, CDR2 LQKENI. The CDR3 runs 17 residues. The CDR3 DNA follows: TGTGCCAGCTCCCCACCGGTAGCGGGAGCGGACACCGGGGAGCTGTTTTTT. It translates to CASSPPVAGADTGELFF.

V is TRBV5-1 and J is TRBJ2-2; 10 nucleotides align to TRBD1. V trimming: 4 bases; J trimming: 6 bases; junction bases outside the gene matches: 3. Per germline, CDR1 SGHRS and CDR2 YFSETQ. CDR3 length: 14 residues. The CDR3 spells CASSPGQGSGELFF. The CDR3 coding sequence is TGCGCCAGCAGCCCGGGACAGGGGTCCGGGGAGCTGTTTTTT.

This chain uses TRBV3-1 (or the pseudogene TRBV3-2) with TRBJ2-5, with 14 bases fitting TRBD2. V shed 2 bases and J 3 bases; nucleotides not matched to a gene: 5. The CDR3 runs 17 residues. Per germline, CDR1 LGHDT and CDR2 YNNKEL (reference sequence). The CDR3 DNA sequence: TGTGCCAGCAGCCAATTAGGGACTAGCGGGGGCGAAGAGACCCAGTACTTC. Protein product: CASSQLGTSGGEETQYF.

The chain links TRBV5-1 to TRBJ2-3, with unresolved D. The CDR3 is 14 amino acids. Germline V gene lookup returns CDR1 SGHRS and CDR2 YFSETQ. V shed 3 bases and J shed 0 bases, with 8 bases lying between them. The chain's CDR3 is CASSSTGSTDTQYF. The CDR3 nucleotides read TGCGCCAGCAGCTCGACTGGCAGCACAGATACGCAGTATTTT.

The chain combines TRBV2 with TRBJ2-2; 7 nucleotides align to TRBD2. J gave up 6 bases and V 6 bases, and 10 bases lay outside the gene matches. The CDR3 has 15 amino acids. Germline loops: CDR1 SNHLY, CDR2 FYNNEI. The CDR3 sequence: CASSLQTGGAGELFF. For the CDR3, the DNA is TGTGCCAGCAGCCTACAAACGGGGGGAGCCGGGGAGCTGTTTTTT.